These 30 T cell receptor beta chains were sequenced from one sample in a study of T cells in Graves' hyperthyroidism and ophthalmopathy. Amplification of TCR beta CDR3 regions was performed using RNA transcripts as template. The HTBI set primed first-round TCR CDR3 RT-PCR. One entry per CDR3 protein results from TCRdb running MiXCR on the multiplex PCR reads. Of hundreds of thousands of distinct CDR3 sequences listed, over 35% are singletons. The sample consisted of blood. The receptors come from a man between 18 and 35 years old with Graves' hyperthyroidism.

The chain is built from TRBV12-3 or TRBV12-4 and TRBJ2-5, with D hard to call. The V and J ends lost 3 bases and 2 bases respectively, with 4 bases between them. The CDR3 runs to 12 residues. The CDR3 is CASSFVQETQYF. The CDR3 DNA reads as TGTGCCAGCAGTTTCGTTCAAGAGACCCAGTACTTC.

The V gene is TRBV5-6, the J gene TRBJ1-2; tentatively, D is TRBD1 (5 bases). CDR3 length: 14 residues. Germline V lookup: CDR1 SGHDT, CDR2 YYEEEE. Trimming left V 0 bases short and J 4 bases short, with 10 bases between. CDR3 sequence (DNA): TGTGCCAGCAGCTTGGGGACGGGGCCCTATGGCTACACCTTC. This sequence encodes CASSLGTGPYGYTF. The full variable domain, with the rest looked up from reference TRBV5-6 and TRBJ1-2, is DAGVTQSPTHLIKTRGQQVTLRCSPKSGHDTVSWYQQALGQGPQFIFQYYEEEERQRGNFPDRFSGHQFPNYSSELNVNALLLGDSALYLCASSLGTGPYGYTFGSGTRLTVV.

Regarding this clonotype: Just one base apart from a much larger clone, this may be a read error. This sequence joins TRBV10-3 and TRBJ2-7; 7 bases align to TRBD2. Germline assignment: CDR1 ENHRY and CDR2 SYGVKD. There are 13 residues in the CDR3. CDR3 nucleotides: TGTGCCGTAACATCCCCTGGGGACTACGAGCAGTGCTTC. This gives the protein CAVTSPGDYEQCF.

Worth noting for this clonotype: A read error may explain this, as a much larger clone is one base away. The genes are TRBV20-1 and TRBJ1-6; D is undetermined. Germline values: CDR1 DFQATT, CDR2 SNEGSKA (reference sequence). CDR3 length: 13 amino acids. DNA for the CDR3: TGCAGTGCAGGAAGCTCCTATAATTCACCCCCCCACTTT. Encoded protein: CSAGSSYNSPPHF.

This chain joins TRBV29-1 and TRBJ1-5; D perhaps matches TRBD1 (6 bases). This CDR3 has 13 amino acids. Trimming removed 6 bases at V and 6 bases at J, with 15 bases between. Germline-derived CDR1 and CDR2 are SQVTM and ANQGSEA. The CDR3 loop is CSVGGGLSQPQHF. CDR3 DNA: TGCAGCGTAGGGGGGGGACTGAGTCAGCCCCAGCATTTT.

Only a few counts were recorded for this clonotype. The chain recombines TRBV7-2 with TRBJ2-5; D is unclear. Germline loops: CDR1 SGHTA, CDR2 FQGNSA. The CDR3 consists of 13 residues. V lost 3 bases and J lost 4, with 9 bases in between. The CDR3 here is CASSFEGLETQYF. The CDR3 DNA is TGTGCCAGCAGCTTTGAAGGGTTAGAGACCCAGTACTTC.

V gene TRBV25-1 combines with J gene TRBJ1-2; a weak D match, TRBD1 (5 bases). CDR1 MGHDK and CDR2 SYGVNS come from the germline V gene. V shed 3 bases and J shed 8 bases, with 19 bases lying between them. The CDR3 runs 15 residues. This CDR3 reads CASSDPLARAGGYTF. The DNA of the CDR3 is TGTGCCAGCAGTGACCCTCTCGCGAGGGCAGGGGGCTACACCTTC.

J is TRBJ1-2 and V is TRBV6-1; the match to TRBD1 covers 11 bases. The CDR3 spans 15 residues. The trim removed 0 bases at V and 7 bases at J, leaving 4 bases unmatched. Germline values: CDR1 MNHNS, CDR2 SASEGT. The CDR3 reads CASSEAGGTGGGYTF. The CDR3 nucleotides are TGTGCCAGCAGTGAAGCGGGAGGGACAGGGGGTGGCTACACCTTC.

This clonotype was found many times. The chain recombines TRBV7-9 with TRBJ2-7; perhaps TRBD2 as D (5 bases). V was shortened by 10 bases and J by 9 bases, with 13 bases between the two germline ends. CDR3 size: 10 residues. CDR1 and CDR2 (germline): SEHNR, FQNEAQ (reference sequence). As DNA, the CDR3 is TGTGCCACAGGCCCTCGGGGGCAGTACTTC. Residues: CATGPRGQYF. Using reference TRBV7-9 and TRBJ2-7 for the parts outside the CDR3, the full variable domain is DTGVSQNPRHKITKRGQNVTFRCDPISEHNRLYWYRQTLGQGPEFLTYFQNEAQLEKSRLLSDRFSAERPKGSFSTLEIQRTEQGDSAMYLCATGPRGQYFGPGTRLTVT.

In its sample, this clonotype was seen a few times. This rearrangement joins TRBV7-2 to TRBJ2-7; 8 nucleotides agree with TRBD1. The J call may be mistaken, given a closer DNA end match to TRBJ2-1. Germline-derived CDR1 and CDR2 are SGHTA and FQGNSA. CDR3 length equals 13 residues. The CDR3 reads CATRQGADNEQFF. DNA for the CDR3: TGTGCCACCAGGCAGGGGGCGGACAATGAGCAGTTCTTC.

This clonotype was seen a handful of times. The chain recombines TRBV29-1 with TRBJ2-2; possibly TRBD2 for D (5 bases). The CDR3 spans 13 residues. Trimming cost V 4 bases and J 3 bases, with 9 bases left between them. Germline V gene sequence: CDR1 SQVTM, CDR2 ANQGSEA. The CDR3 bases are TGCAGCGTTGGAGGACTCTACACCGGGGAGCTGTTTTTT. Residues: CSVGGLYTGELFF.

The chain links TRBV7-9 to TRBJ2-2; 11 bases match TRBD2. The CDR3 loop spans 16 amino acids. Germline CDR1 reads SEHNR; CDR2 reads FQNEAQ (reference sequence). Trimming removed 5 bases from V and 5 bases from J; junction bases left unmatched: 7. This CDR3 reads CASSILAGALTGELFF. DNA for the CDR3: TGTGCCAGCAGCATACTAGCGGGGGCCCTTACCGGGGAGCTGTTTTTT.

The chain links TRBV9 to TRBJ2-7, with 9 bases that match TRBD1. This CDR3 spans 15 amino acids. Germline loops: CDR1 SGDLS, CDR2 YYNGEE. Losses at the gene ends were 4 bases for V and 4 bases for J; bases not matched to a gene: 9. DNA of the CDR3: TGTGCCAGCAGCCCGCGACAGGGGGAGGTATACGAGCAGTACTTC. Its protein is CASSPRQGEVYEQYF.

The gene calls are TRBV7-3 and TRBJ2-7; 8 bases agree with TRBD1. The CDR3 is 14 amino acids. V dropped 6 bases and J dropped 3; count of bases not matched to a gene: 7. Germline lookup yields CDR1 SGHTA and CDR2 FQGTGA. The CDR3 is CASSVDRVDYEQYF. CDR3 nucleotide sequence: TGTGCCAGCAGTGTGGACAGGGTCGACTACGAGCAGTACTTC.

The chain joins TRBV12-3 or TRBV12-4 to TRBJ1-1; no clear D. CDR3 length equals 14 residues. The V end lost 10 bases, the J end lost 3 bases, and 18 bases lay between the germline ends. The CDR3 here is CAIRTAQRDTEAFF. CDR3 bases: TGTGCCATCCGGACTGCACAGAGGGACACTGAAGCTTTCTTT.

The chain carries TRBV7-6 and TRBJ2-7; 9 positions agree with TRBD1. Germline V CDR1 and CDR2: SGHVS, FNYEAQ. After removal of 3 bases from V and 2 bases from J, the junction contained 5 bases not matched to a gene. This CDR3 is built from 15 residues. In nucleotides, the CDR3 is TGTGCCAGCAGCTTTGGACAGGGGCCTCCCTACGAGCAGTACTTC. It is translated as CASSFGQGPPYEQYF.

V gene TRBV14 combines with J gene TRBJ2-7; the match to TRBD1 covers 7 bases. After removal of 3 bases from V and 7 bases from J, the junction contained 6 bases not matched to a gene. The CDR3 runs to 13 residues. Per the germline V gene, CDR1 is SGHDN and CDR2 is FVKESK. The CDR3 loop reads CASSQGQPLEQYF. The CDR3 coding sequence is TGTGCCAGCAGCCAGGGACAGCCTTTGGAGCAGTACTTC.

V usage is TRBV10-3 and J usage is TRBJ2-5, with D perhaps given as TRBD1 or TRBD2 (5 bases each). The CDR3 is 12 amino acids. Trimming removed 10 bases at V and 3 bases at J, with 12 bases between. Germline assignment: CDR1 ENHRY and CDR2 SYGVKD. The CDR3 loop is CATGTTEETQYF. DNA for the CDR3: TGTGCCACCGGGACGACAGAAGAGACCCAGTACTTC.

The chain has TRBV18 and TRBJ1-4; no definite D call. The V gene's germline CDR1 is KGHSH and CDR2 LQKENI. Deletions cut 6 bases from V and 5 bases from J, with 13 bases between. This CDR3 is 14 amino acids long. This CDR3 is CASSRRSGNEKLFF. DNA for the CDR3: TGTGCCAGCTCGCGCAGGTCGGGCAATGAAAAACTGTTTTTT.

As for this clonotype: This could be a read error, since a much larger clone is one nucleotide away. It is likely a read error, because the conserved phenylalanine at the end of the CDR3 is missing. The chain couples TRBV19 to TRBJ2-6; 11 nucleotides agree with TRBD1. Germline V CDR1 and CDR2: LNHDA, SQIVND (reference sequence). Trimming removed 11 bases from V and 5 bases from J; junction bases left unmatched: 5. The CDR3 totals 14 residues. This CDR3 is CAGTGGFWANVLTS. Here the CDR3 DNA reads TGTGCCGGGACAGGGGGGTTTTGGGCCAACGTCCTGACTTCC.

In this sample, this clonotype turned up once. The J gene is TRBJ2-5, the V gene TRBV29-1, with D hard to call. Trimming took off 7 bases at V and 2 bases at J, with 11 bases between the two ends. CDR3 length: 12 amino acids. Germline lookup yields CDR1 SQVTM and CDR2 ANQGSEA. The CDR3 loop is CSGSMGQETQYF. Written as DNA, the CDR3 is TGCAGCGGGAGCATGGGGCAAGAGACCCAGTACTTC.

V gene TRBV9 combines with J gene TRBJ2-5, with D perhaps assigned TRBD1 or TRBD2 (7 bases each). Trimming removed 4 bases from V and 4 bases from J, with 23 bases in between. From germline, CDR1 is SGDLS and CDR2 YYNGEE. This CDR3 contains 17 residues. The CDR3 DNA sequence: TGTGCCAGCAGCCCTCCGGGGGGAGGGGGCGTTTTAGAGACCCAGTACTTC. Translating it yields CASSPPGGGGVLETQYF. Drawing the rest from reference TRBV9 and TRBJ2-5, the complete variable domain is DSGVTQTPKHLITATGQRVTLRCSPRSGDLSVYWYQQSLDQGLQFLIQYYNGEERAKGNILERFSAQQFPDLHSELNLSSLELGDSALYFCASSPPGGGGVLETQYFGPGTRLLVL.

This clonotype was seen repeatedly, ten times or more. CDR3 region: CASSEGLAGETQYF. DNA for the CDR3: TGTGCCAGCAGTGAGGGACTAGCAGGAGAGACCCAGTACTTC. V and J are TRBV2 and TRBJ2-5, with TRBD2 matching 9 bases. The germline CDR1 and CDR2 sequences are SNHLY and FYNNEI. V trimming: 3 bases; J trimming: 4 bases; junction bases outside the gene matches: 3. This CDR3 has 14 residues.

The chain recombines TRBV7-9 with TRBJ2-7; D is perhaps TRBD1 or TRBD2 (5 bases each). The CDR3 totals 13 residues. CDR1 and CDR2 (germline): SEHNR, FQNEAQ (reference sequence). The V end was cut by 3 bases, the J end by 7 bases, with 13 bases between. CDR3: CASSFWDPLEQYF. CDR3 bases: TGTGCCAGCAGCTTCTGGGACCCATTAGAGCAGTACTTC.

On this clonotype itself: One end of the junction does not line up with germline, which may come from a read error. J is TRBJ1-1 and V is TRBV2; 8 bases align to TRBD1. Germline lookup yields CDR1 SNHLY and CDR2 FYNNEI. The CDR3 runs 14 residues. The CDR3 region is CASSGDRGNTVAFF. DNA of the CDR3: TGTGCCAGCAGTGGAGACAGGGGAAACACTGTAGCTTTCTTT.

The genes are TRBV2 and TRBJ1-2; D call uncertain. Germline assignment: CDR1 SNHLY and CDR2 FYNNEI. The ends were cut back, 6 bases at V and 5 bases at J, with 19 bases in the middle. The CDR3 covers 15 residues. CDR3 sequence reads: CASSHDQQDVYGYTF. The CDR3 region has the DNA TGTGCCAGCAGCCACGACCAGCAGGACGTATATGGCTACACCTTC.

The chain links TRBV24-1 to TRBJ2-5, with TRBD2 matching 9 bases. The CDR3 is made up of 19 amino acids. V trimming: 11 bases; J trimming: 4 bases; junction bases outside the gene matches: 25. Germline V gene sequence: CDR1 KGHDR, CDR2 SFDVKD. The CDR3 spells CASQRKYGSGRPSVETQYF. Written as DNA, the CDR3 is TGTGCCAGCCAGCGGAAATATGGTAGCGGGAGACCGTCCGTAGAGACCCAGTACTTC.

J is TRBJ2-7 and V is TRBV12-3 or TRBV12-4; no firm D call. The V and J ends lost 0 bases and 7 bases respectively, with 10 bases between them. The CDR3 loop spans 13 amino acids. As DNA, the CDR3 is TGTGCCAGCAGTTTAGCGCACCTTTGGGAGCAGTACTTC. The encoded protein is CASSLAHLWEQYF.

Only a few counts were recorded for this clonotype. The chain is built from TRBV5-1 and TRBJ2-2; the match to TRBD1 covers 9 bases. This CDR3 has 16 amino acids. From germline, CDR1 is SGHRS and CDR2 YFSETQ. V dropped 4 bases and J dropped 5; count of bases not matched to a gene: 9. CDR3 loop: CASSRLTGGNTGELFF. DNA of the CDR3: TGCGCCAGCAGCCGATTGACAGGGGGTAATACCGGGGAGCTGTTTTTT.

Details on this clonotype: A much larger clone is a single base away; this may be a read error. The J gene is TRBJ2-5, the V gene TRBV7-2, with a weak D call TRBD1 (6 bases). Deletions cut 6 bases from V and 5 bases from J, with 16 bases between. The germline V gene encodes CDR1 SGHTA and CDR2 FQGNSA. The length of the CDR3 is 14 residues. The CDR3 nucleotides are TGTGCCAGCAGATTTTTACAGGGTGGGGAGACCCAGTACTTC. This encodes CASRFLQGGETQYF.